These 19 T cell receptor beta chains were all obtained from the same sample, sequenced in a study of T cell responses to AZD1222 COVID-19 vaccine. Assay: immunoSEQ multiplex PCR; the TCRdb copy retains only in-frame clones and omits some. The sample lists approximately 180,000 clones; 85% to 90% were seen once. The sequences come from peripheral blood, collected on day 0 of AZD1222 vaccination. These receptors all stem from an adult in good health.

The chain has TRBV11-2 and TRBJ2-3; the D gene is possibly TRBD2 (5 bases). The CDR3 length is 15 residues. Germline V gene data show CDR1 as SGHAT and CDR2 as FQNNGV. Deletions cut 4 bases from V and 1 base from J, with 12 bases between. The CDR3 loop is CASSYSAGRTDTQYF. CDR3 nucleotides: TGTGCCAGCAGCTATTCGGCGGGCCGCACAGATACGCAGTATTTT.

V gene TRBV28 combines with J gene TRBJ1-5, with 10 bases matching TRBD1. This CDR3 is 15 amino acids long. V lost 6 bases, J lost 6 bases, and 8 bases stayed unmatched. CDR1 and CDR2 from the germline V gene are MDHEN and SYDVKM. CDR3 protein: CASRPPTGGSQPQHF. The CDR3 nucleotides are TGTGCCAGCAGACCGCCGACAGGGGGCTCTCAGCCCCAGCATTTT.

This chain uses TRBV6-5 with TRBJ2-3; 8 bases line up with TRBD2. With 4 bases clipped from V and 1 base from J, the junction kept 4 bases outside the gene matches. Germline V CDR1 and CDR2: MNHEY, SVGAGI. The CDR3 has 15 amino acids. The CDR3 sequence is CASSFILAGTDTQYF. The DNA for the CDR3 is TGTGCCAGCAGTTTTATACTAGCGGGCACAGATACGCAGTATTTT.

Turning to this clone: Germline and junction disagree at one end, which may indicate a read error. The chain links TRBV3-1 (or the pseudogene TRBV3-2) to TRBJ1-2, with 7 bases matching TRBD1. In germline, CDR1 is LGHDT, CDR2 YNNKEL (reference sequence). This CDR3 has 13 residues. For the CDR3, the DNA is TGTGCCAGCAGCCAAGGGGGACAGATGGCTTCCCTCTTC. It yields the protein CASSQGGQMASLF.

The CDR3, as DNA: TGTGCCAGCAGTTTCCTCCAGGGGGCGGGCTACACCTTC. It is translated as CASSFLQGAGYTF. This sequence joins TRBV27 and TRBJ1-2, with 8 bases matching TRBD1. Germline CDR1 and CDR2: MNHEY and SMNVEV (reference sequence). This CDR3 comprises 13 residues. Trimming took 3 bases from V and 8 from J; bases not matched to a gene: 5.

The J gene is TRBJ1-1, the V gene TRBV6-5, with D maybe TRBD1 (6 bases). Germline V lookup: CDR1 MNHEY, CDR2 SVGAGI. Trimming shortened V by 0 bases and J by 3 bases, and 11 bases separated the two germline ends. The CDR3 runs to 15 residues. CDR3 bases: TGTGCCAGCAGTTACTCGAACAGGGCGGACACTGAAGCTTTCTTT. As protein: CASSYSNRADTEAFF.

V gene TRBV5-1 combines with J gene TRBJ1-2, with 7 bases lining up with TRBD1. Germline CDR1 reads SGHRS; CDR2 reads YFSETQ. The CDR3 spans 14 residues. Unmatched junction bases numbered 4, after V lost 3 bases and J lost 2 bases. The CDR3 DNA reads TGCGCCAGCAGCTCCGGGACAGCAAACTATGGCTACACCTTC. Translating it yields CASSSGTANYGYTF.

This clone was detected only a few times. This rearrangement joins TRBV7-2 to TRBJ1-5; no definite D call. Germline V lookup: CDR1 SGHTA, CDR2 FQGNSA. This CDR3 spans 12 amino acids. V lost 4 bases to trimming and J lost 3 bases, with 4 bases between them. CDR3 sequence: CASSSDNQPQHF. The CDR3 region has the DNA TGTGCCAGCAGCTCTGACAATCAGCCCCAGCATTTT.

The chain links TRBV7-2 to TRBJ1-5; no clear D. Germline loops: CDR1 SGHTA, CDR2 FQGNSA. This CDR3 has 14 amino acids. Trimming stripped 5 bases from V and 5 bases from J, with 13 bases between. The CDR3 coding sequence is TGTGCCAGCAGCCAAGGCGAGGTTTATCAGCCCCAGCATTTT. This encodes CASSQGEVYQPQHF.

V gene TRBV6-5 combines with J gene TRBJ2-7, with 8 nucleotides matching TRBD2. Trimming at V came to 8 bases and at J to 5 bases, leaving 14 bases not matched to a gene. The germline V gene encodes CDR1 MNHEY and CDR2 SVGAGI. The CDR3 length is 15 residues. CDR3 nucleotide sequence: TGTGCCAGCTTGGGCGGGGGGCGCCCAACCGACGAGCAGTACTTC. This gives the protein CASLGGGRPTDEQYF.

The rearrangement uses TRBV5-1 and TRBJ2-3; weak D call: TRBD1 (6 bases). CDR1 and CDR2 (germline): SGHRS, YFSETQ. With 3 bases removed from V and 5 bases from J, the gap between germline ends came to 16 bases. This CDR3 is 15 amino acids long. The CDR3, as DNA: TGCGCCAGCAGCTCCGGACAGCTTGAGGGAGATACGCAGTATTTT. Its translation is CASSSGQLEGDTQYF.

The V call is TRBV10-3, the J call TRBJ1-1; no clear D gene. The CDR3 is 13 amino acids. Trimming left V 8 bases short and J 0 bases short, with 10 bases between. The germline CDR1 and CDR2 sequences are ENHRY and SYGVKD. CDR3 loop: CAIANFMNTEAFF. The CDR3, as DNA: TGTGCCATCGCCAACTTTATGAACACTGAAGCTTTCTTT.

J is TRBJ1-5 and V is TRBV6-5; D might be TRBD1 (5 bases). This CDR3 has 13 amino acids. Trimming took off 6 bases at V and 4 bases at J, with 10 bases between the two ends. Germline V gives CDR1 MNHEY, CDR2 SVGAGI. The DNA for the CDR3 is TGTGCCAGCAGGTCTGGGGGAAATCAGCCCCAGCATTTT. The encoded protein is CASRSGGNQPQHF.

The chain is built from TRBV6-2 or TRBV6-3 and TRBJ1-6; weak D call: TRBD1 (6 bases). The CDR3 has 17 residues. The germline CDR1 and CDR2 sequences are MNHEY and SVGEGT. Trimming cost V 6 bases and J 0 bases, with 15 bases left between them. DNA for the CDR3: TGTGCCAGCAGCTTTACAGGGATCGGCTCCTATAATTCACCCCTCCACTTT. Protein product: CASSFTGIGSYNSPLHF.

The chain uses TRBV3-1 (or the pseudogene TRBV3-2) and TRBJ1-3, with 9 bases identical to TRBD1. From germline, CDR1 is LGHDT and CDR2 YNNKEL (reference sequence). The CDR3 totals 17 residues. J lost 0 bases, V lost 1 base, and 4 bases had no gene match. This CDR3 is CASSQVGQGSSGNTIYF. The CDR3 bases are TGTGCCAGCAGCCAAGTTGGACAGGGGAGCTCTGGAAACACCATATATTTT.

The chain has TRBV19 and TRBJ1-1; D is unclear. The CDR3 length is 15 residues. Trimming took 1 base from V and 1 from J, leaving 10 bases between them. The germline V gene encodes CDR1 LNHDA and CDR2 SQIVND (reference sequence). The CDR3 bases are TGTGCCAGTAGTATAGGTAACAGACCGAACACTGAAGCTTTCTTT. Amino acids: CASSIGNRPNTEAFF.

The chain uses TRBV10-2 and TRBJ1-1; perhaps TRBD1 as D (6 bases). Germline CDR1 and CDR2: WSHSY and SAAADI. This CDR3 has 12 residues. V lost 4 bases and J lost 8, with 11 bases in between. The CDR3 DNA sequence: TGCGCCAGCAGTGGGGGGCAGAAGGAAGCTTTCTTT. Protein sequence: CASSGGQKEAFF.

J is TRBJ1-6 and V is TRBV19; D remains unclear. With 4 bases removed from V and 7 bases from J, the gap between germline ends came to 8 bases. CDR3 length equals 13 residues. The germline CDR1 and CDR2 sequences are LNHDA and SQIVND (reference sequence). The CDR3 here is CASSSSRNSPLHF. DNA for the CDR3: TGTGCCAGTAGTAGTTCCAGGAATTCACCCCTCCACTTT.

This chain links TRBV6-5 with TRBJ2-7, with 9 nucleotides matching TRBD1. Germline CDR1 and CDR2: MNHEY and SVGAGI. The CDR3 is 14 amino acids. Trimming at V came to 6 bases and at J to 4 bases, leaving 7 bases not matched to a gene. CDR3 bases: TGTGCCAGCAGACAAACAGGGGGCGCTTACGAGCAGTACGTC. This translates into CASRQTGGAYEQYV.